This is a list of T cell receptor beta chains from one sample in a study of blood T cells in healthy people across ages. TCRdb reprocessed the 5' RACE reads via MiXCR and lists one record per CDR3 protein. Among roughly 800,000 distinct CDR3 sequences, roughly 60% were seen once, and the ten largest hold over 20%. The sequenced material came from blood. The origin of the receptors is a man aged 25-45 years in good health. CDR3s leave out the opening cysteine and the closing phenylalanine or tryptophan.

ASSQGGATGEQY	TRBV3-1	TRBJ2-5
ASSTSTEQF	TRBV7-2	TRBJ2-1
ASSQETYNEQY	TRBV4-2	.
AISKNSVDEQY	TRBV10-3	TRBJ2-7
ASSYEDMGVRGGYT	TRBV6-2/TRBV6-3	TRBJ1-2
ASRYRSDTQY	TRBV12-3/TRBV12-4	TRBJ2-3
SAAPGQGSSYEQY	TRBV20-1	TRBJ2-7
ASSLRGRNYEQY	TRBV27	TRBJ2-7
ASSQNNGAKNIQY	TRBV4-1	TRBJ2-4
ASSLAPLTSGASYEQY	TRBV7-2	TRBJ2-7
ASSQGRNGYT	TRBV7-9	TRBJ1-2
ASSSGQPNEQF	TRBV12-3/TRBV12-4	TRBJ2-1
ASSDRGNQPQH	TRBV6-2/TRBV6-3	TRBJ1-5
SVEGDRAGTQY	TRBV29-1	TRBJ2-5
SVDRTRPTDTQY	TRBV29-1	TRBJ2-3
ASSPQGTLPHEQY	TRBV5-5	TRBJ2-7
ASSYRDAWGDIQY	TRBV6-5	TRBJ2-4
ASSRYYGSGRTQETQY	TRBV14	TRBJ2-5
SASNLKAGLYKNIQY	TRBV20-1	TRBJ2-4
ASSETRDLYEQY	TRBV25-1	.
ASSRDPGLPYNEQF	TRBV6-6	TRBJ2-1
ASSLAGGTGGYNEQY	TRBV7-2	TRBJ2-7
ASSPVGTGGSPLH	TRBV7-2	TRBJ1-6
SIQWGFGGYT	TRBV29-1	TRBJ1-2
SVLGQAREQY	TRBV29-1	TRBJ2-7
SVERRGGYNEQF	TRBV29-1	TRBJ2-1
SASRGPPPYEQY	TRBV20-1	.
ASSPGRNFYGYT	TRBV7-9	TRBJ1-2
ASSSPPTRGDGYT	TRBV7-2	TRBJ1-2
SAGKTVNYEQY	TRBV20-1	TRBJ2-7
ASSQEDEQF	TRBV27	TRBJ2-1
ASSSFSGTETQY	TRBV7-2	TRBJ2-5
ASSLRDMRLTYEQY	TRBV5-1	TRBJ2-7
ASSRVTGQETQY	TRBV3-1	TRBJ2-5
ASSLDPGGNIQY	TRBV5-1	.
ASSFLEINEQF	TRBV11-2	TRBJ2-1
ASSSPWGGTQY	TRBV7-2	.
SGDISNTGKLF	TRBV29-1	TRBJ2-2
SARALSGLYEQY	TRBV20-1	TRBJ2-7
ASSFISGDSYEQY	TRBV7-2	TRBJ2-7
ASSSRRGRDTQY	TRBV7-2	TRBJ2-3
ASTSGDETQY	TRBV28	TRBJ2-5
ASGRLGARETQY	TRBV2	TRBJ2-5
SASGRTSGSWTQY	TRBV20-1	TRBJ2-3
ASSRPQGNPYEQY	TRBV18	.
ASSQYGTQY	TRBV7-8	TRBJ2-5
AVSDRDGGGNVACEQY	TRBV10-3	.
ASSAMGSSYEQY	TRBV7-2	TRBJ2-7
ASRVDRGWSDTQY	TRBV6-1	TRBJ2-3
ASSLGGIRYHEQF	TRBV5-6	TRBJ2-1
AIPGKRSYNEQF	TRBV13	TRBJ2-1
TSSLSAGEYNEQF	TRBV11-2	TRBJ2-1
ASSRSRGSSYT	TRBV11-1	TRBJ1-2
SARVNRVGTDTQY	TRBV20-1	TRBJ2-3